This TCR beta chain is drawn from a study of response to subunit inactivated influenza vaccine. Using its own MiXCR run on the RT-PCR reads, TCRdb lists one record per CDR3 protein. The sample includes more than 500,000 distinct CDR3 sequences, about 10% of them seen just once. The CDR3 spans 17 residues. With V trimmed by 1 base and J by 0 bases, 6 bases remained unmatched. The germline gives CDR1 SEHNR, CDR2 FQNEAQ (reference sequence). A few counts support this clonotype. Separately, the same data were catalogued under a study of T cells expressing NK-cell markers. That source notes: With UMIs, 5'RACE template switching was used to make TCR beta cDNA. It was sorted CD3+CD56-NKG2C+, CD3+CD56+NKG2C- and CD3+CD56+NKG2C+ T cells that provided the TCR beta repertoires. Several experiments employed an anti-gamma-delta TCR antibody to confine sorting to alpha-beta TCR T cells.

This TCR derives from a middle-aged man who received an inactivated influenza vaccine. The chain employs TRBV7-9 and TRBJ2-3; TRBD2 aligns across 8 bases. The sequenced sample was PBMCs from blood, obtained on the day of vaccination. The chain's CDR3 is CASSLGASGHSTDTQYF. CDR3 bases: TGTGCCAGCAGCTTAGGGGCTAGCGGGCATAGCACAGATACGCAGTATTTT.